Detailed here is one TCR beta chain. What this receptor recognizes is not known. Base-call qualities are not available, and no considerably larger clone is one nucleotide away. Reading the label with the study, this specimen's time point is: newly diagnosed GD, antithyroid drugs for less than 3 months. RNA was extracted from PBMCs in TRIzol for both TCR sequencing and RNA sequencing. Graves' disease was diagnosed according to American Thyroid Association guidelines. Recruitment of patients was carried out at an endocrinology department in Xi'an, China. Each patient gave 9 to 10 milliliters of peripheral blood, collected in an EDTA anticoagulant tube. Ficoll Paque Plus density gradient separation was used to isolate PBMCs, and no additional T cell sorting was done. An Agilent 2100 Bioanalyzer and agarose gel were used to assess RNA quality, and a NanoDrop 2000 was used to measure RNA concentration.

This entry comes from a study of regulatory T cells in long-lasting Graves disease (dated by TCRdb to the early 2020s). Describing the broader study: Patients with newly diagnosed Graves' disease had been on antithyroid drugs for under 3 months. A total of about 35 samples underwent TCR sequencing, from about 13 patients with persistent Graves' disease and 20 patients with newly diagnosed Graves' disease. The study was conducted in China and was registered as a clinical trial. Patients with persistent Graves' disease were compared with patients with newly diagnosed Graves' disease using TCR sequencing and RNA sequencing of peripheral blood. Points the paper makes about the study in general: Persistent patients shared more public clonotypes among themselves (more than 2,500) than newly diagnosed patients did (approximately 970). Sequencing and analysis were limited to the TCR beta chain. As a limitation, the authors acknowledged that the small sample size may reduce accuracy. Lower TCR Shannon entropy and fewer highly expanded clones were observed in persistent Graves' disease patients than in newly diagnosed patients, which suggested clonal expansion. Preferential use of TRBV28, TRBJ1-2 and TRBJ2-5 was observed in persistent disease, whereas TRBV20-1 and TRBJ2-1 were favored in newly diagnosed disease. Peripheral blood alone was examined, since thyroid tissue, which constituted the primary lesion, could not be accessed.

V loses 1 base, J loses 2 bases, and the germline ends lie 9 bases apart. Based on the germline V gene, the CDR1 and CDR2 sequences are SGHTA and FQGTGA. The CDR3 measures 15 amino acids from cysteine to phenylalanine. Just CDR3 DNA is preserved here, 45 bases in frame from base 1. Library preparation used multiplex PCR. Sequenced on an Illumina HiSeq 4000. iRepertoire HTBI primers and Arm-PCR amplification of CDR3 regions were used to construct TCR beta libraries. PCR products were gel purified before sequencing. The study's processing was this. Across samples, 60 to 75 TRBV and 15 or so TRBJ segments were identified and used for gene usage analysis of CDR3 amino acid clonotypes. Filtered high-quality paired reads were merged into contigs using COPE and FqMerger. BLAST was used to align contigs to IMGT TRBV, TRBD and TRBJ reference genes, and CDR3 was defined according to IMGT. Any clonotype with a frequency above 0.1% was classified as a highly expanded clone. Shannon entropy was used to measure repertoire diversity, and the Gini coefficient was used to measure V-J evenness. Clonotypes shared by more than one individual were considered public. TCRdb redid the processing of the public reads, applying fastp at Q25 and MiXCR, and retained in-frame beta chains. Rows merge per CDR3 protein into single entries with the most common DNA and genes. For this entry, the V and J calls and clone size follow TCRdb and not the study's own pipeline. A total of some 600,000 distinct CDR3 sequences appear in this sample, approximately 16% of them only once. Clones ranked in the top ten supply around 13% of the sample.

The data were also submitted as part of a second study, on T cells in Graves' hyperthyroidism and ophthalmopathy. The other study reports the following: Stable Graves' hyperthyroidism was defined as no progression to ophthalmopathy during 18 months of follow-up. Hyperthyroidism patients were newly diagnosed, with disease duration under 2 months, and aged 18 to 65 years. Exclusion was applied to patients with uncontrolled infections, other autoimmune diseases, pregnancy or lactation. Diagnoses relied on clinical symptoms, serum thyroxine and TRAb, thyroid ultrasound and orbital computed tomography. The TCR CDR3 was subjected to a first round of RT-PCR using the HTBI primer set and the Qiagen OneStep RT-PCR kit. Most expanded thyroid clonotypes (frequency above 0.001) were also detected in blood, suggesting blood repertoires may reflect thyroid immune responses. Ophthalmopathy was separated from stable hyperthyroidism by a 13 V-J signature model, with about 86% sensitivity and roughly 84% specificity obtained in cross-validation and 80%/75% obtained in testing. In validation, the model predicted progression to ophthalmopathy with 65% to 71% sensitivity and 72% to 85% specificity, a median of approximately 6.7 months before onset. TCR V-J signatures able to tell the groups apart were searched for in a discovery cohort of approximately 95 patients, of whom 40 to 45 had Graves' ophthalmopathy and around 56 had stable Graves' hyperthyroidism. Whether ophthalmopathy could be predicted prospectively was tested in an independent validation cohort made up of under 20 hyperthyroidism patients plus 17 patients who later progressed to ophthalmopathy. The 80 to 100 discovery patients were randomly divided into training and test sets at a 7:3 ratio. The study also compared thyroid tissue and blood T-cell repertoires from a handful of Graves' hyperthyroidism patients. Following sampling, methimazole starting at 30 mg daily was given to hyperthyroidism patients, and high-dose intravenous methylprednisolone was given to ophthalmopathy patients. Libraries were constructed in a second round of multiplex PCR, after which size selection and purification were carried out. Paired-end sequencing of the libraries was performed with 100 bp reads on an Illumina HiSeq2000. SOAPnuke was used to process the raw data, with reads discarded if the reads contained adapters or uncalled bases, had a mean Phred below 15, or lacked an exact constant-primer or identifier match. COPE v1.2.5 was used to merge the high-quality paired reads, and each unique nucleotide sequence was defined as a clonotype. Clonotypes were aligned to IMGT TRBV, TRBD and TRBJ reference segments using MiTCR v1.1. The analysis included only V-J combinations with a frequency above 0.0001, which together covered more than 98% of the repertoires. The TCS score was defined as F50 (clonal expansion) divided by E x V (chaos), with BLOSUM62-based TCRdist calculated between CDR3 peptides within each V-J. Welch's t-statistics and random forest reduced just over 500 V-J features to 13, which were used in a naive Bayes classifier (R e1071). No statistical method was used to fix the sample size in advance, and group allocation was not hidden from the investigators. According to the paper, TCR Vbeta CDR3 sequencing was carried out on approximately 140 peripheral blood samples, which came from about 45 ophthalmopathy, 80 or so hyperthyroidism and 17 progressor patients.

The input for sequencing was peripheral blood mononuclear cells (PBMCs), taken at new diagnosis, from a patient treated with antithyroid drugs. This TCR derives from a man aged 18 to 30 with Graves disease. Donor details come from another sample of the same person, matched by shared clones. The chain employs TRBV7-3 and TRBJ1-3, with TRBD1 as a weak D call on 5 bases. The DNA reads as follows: TGTGCCAGCAGCTTAAATGGGGGAGCTGGAAACACCATATATTTT. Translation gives CASSLNGGAGNTIYF.